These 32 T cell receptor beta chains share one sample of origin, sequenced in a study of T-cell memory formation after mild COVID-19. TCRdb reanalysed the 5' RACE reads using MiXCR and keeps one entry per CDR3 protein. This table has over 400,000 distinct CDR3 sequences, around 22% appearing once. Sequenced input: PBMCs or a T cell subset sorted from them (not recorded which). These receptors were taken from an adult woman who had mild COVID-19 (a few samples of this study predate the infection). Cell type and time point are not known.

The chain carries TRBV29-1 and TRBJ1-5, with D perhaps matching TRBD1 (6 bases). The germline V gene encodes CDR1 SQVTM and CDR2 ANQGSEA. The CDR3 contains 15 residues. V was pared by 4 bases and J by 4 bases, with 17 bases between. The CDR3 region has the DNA TGCAGCGTTGCCCAGGCACAGGGAGGGAATCAGCCCCAGCATTTT. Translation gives CSVAQAQGGNQPQHF.

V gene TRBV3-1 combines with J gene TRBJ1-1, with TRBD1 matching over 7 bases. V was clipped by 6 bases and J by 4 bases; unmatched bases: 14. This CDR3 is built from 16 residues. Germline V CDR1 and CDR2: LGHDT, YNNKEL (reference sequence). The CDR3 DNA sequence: TGTGCCAGCAGACCCAAACAGGGGATCTGGGTCACTGAAGCTTTCTTT. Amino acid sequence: CASRPKQGIWVTEAFF.

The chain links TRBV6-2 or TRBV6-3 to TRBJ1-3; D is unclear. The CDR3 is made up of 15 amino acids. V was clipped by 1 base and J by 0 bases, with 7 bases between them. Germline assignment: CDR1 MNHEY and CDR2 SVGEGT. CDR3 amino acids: CASSYLGTSGNTIYF. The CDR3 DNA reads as TGTGCCAGCAGTTACTTAGGAACCTCTGGAAACACCATATATTTT.

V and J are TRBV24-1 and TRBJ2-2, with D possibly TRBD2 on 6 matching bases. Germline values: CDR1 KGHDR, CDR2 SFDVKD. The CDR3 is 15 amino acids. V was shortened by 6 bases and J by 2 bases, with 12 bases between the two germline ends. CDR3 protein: CATSKTGTNTGELFF. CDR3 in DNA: TGTGCCACCAGTAAAACCGGGACTAACACCGGGGAGCTGTTTTTT.

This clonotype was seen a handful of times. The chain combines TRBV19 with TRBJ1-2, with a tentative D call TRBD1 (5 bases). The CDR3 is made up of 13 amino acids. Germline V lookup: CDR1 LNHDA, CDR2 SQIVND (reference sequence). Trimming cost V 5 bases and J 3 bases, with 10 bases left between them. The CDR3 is CASSARVHYGYTF. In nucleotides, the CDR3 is TGTGCCAGTAGTGCCAGGGTACACTATGGCTACACCTTC.

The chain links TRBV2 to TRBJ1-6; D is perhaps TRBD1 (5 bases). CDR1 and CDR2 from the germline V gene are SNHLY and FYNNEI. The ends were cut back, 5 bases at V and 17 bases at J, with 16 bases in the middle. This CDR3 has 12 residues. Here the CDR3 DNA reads TGTGCCAGCAGTTATGACAGCATGGTATTCCACTTT. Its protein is CASSYDSMVFHF.

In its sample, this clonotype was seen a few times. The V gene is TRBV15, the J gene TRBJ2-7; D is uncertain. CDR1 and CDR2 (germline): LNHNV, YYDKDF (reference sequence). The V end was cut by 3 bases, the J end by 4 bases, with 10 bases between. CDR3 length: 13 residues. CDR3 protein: CATSSSRPYEQYF. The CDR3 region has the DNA TGTGCCACCAGCAGTAGCAGACCTTACGAGCAGTACTTC.

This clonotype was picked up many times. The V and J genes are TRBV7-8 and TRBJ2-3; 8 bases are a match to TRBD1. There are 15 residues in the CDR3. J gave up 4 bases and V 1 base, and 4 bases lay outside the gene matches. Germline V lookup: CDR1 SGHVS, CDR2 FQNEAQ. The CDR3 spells CASSLVAGGADTQYF. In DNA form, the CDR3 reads TGTGCCAGCAGCTTAGTAGCAGGGGGCGCAGATACGCAGTATTTT.

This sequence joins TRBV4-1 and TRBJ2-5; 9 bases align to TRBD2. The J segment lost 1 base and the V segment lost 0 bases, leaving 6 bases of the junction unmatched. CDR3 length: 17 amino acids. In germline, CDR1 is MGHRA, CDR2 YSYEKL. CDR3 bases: TGCGCCAGCAGCCAAGATATCGCGGGAGGGTTCCAAGAGACCCAGTACTTC. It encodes CASSQDIAGGFQETQYF.

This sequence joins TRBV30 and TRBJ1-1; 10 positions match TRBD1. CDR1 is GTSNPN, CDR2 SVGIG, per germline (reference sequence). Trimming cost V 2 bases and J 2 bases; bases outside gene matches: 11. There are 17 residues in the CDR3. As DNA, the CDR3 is TGTGCCTGGAGTTCGAAGACAGGGGGCTTTTTCAACACTGAAGCTTTCTTT. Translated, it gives CAWSSKTGGFFNTEAFF.

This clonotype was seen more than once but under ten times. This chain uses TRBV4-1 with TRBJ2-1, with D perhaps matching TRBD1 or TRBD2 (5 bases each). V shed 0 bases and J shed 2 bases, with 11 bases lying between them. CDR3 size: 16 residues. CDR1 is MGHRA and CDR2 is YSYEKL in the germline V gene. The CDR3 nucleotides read TGCGCCAGCAGCCAAGAAGTGGGGGTCCCCTACAATGAGCAGTTCTTC. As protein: CASSQEVGVPYNEQFF.

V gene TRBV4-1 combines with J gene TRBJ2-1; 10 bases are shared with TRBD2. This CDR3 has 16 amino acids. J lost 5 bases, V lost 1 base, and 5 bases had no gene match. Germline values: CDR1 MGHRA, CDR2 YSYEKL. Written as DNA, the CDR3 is TGCGCCAGCAGCCAAGTAGCGGGGGGCCTAAACAATGAGCAGTTCTTC. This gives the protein CASSQVAGGLNNEQFF.

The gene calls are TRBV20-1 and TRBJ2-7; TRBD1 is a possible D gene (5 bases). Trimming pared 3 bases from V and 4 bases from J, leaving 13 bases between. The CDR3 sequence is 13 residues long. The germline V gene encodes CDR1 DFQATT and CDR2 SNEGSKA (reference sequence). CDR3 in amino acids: CSASPGSSYEQYF. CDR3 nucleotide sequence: TGCAGTGCTAGCCCAGGGTCCTCATACGAGCAGTACTTC.

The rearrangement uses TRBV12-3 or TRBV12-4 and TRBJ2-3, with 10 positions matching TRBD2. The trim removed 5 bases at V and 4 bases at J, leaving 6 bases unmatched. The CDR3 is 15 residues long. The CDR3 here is CASSPVAGGPDTQYF. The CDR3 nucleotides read TGTGCCAGCAGTCCCGTAGCGGGAGGCCCAGATACGCAGTATTTT.

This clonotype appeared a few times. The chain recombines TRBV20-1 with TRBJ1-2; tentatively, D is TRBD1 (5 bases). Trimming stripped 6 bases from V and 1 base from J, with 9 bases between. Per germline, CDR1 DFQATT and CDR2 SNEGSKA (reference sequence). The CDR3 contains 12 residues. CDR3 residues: CSAADSNYGYTF. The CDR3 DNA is TGCAGTGCAGCAGACAGTAACTATGGCTACACCTTC.

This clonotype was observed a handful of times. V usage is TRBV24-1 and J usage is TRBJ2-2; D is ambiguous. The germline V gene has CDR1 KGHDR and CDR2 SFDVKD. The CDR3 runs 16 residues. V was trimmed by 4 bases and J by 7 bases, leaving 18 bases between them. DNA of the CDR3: TGTGCCACCAGTGACTCACGAAACGCGGCCGGCGGGGAGCTGTTTTTT. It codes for CATSDSRNAAGGELFF.

CDR3 in DNA: TGTGCCTGGAAAATTAGGGGGCCTTATGGCTACACCTTC. Its translation: CAWKIRGPYGYTF. The V call is TRBV30, the J call TRBJ1-2, with 7 bases lining up with TRBD1. The CDR3 has 13 amino acids. The junction had 7 bases not matched to a gene; V was cut back by 4 bases and J by 5 bases. CDR1 and CDR2 (germline): GTSNPN, SVGIG (reference sequence).

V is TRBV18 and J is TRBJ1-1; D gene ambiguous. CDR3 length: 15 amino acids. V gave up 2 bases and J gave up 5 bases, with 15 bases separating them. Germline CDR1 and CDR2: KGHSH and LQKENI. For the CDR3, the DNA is TGTGCCAGCTCACCAGGATCGAGTCGGCATACTGAAGCTTTCTTT. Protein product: CASSPGSSRHTEAFF. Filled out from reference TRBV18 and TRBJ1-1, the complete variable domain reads NAGVMQNPRHLVRRRGQEARLRCSPMKGHSHVYWYRQLPEEGLKFMVYLQKENIIDESGMPKERFSAEFPKEGPSILRIQQVVRGDSAAYFCASSPGSSRHTEAFFGQGTRLTVV.

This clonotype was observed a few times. The CDR3 sequence: CASSSIGQGAFNSPLHF. CDR3 sequence (DNA): TGTGCCAGCAGCTCCATCGGACAGGGGGCGTTTAATTCACCCCTCCACTTT. The rearrangement uses TRBV5-6 and TRBJ1-6; 11 nucleotides align to TRBD1. In germline, CDR1 is SGHDT, CDR2 YYEEEE. V was clipped by 3 bases and J by 6 bases; unmatched bases: 8. The CDR3 contains 17 residues.

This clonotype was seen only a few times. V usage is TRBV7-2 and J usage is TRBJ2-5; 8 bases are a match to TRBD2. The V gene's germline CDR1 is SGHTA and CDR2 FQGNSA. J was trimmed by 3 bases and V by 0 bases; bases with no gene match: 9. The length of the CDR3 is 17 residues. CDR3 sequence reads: CASSLAPAGAGEETQYF. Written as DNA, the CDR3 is TGTGCCAGCAGCTTAGCCCCCGCGGGAGCGGGAGAAGAGACCCAGTACTTC.

CDR3 coding DNA: TGTGCCAGCAGTTTAACTCAAACGCCTGAAGCTTTCTTT. Translation gives CASSLTQTPEAFF. J is TRBJ1-1 and V is TRBV6-5, with D unresolved. V was shortened by 4 bases and J by 6 bases, with 12 bases between the two germline ends. The CDR3 is 13 amino acids. Germline loops: CDR1 MNHEY, CDR2 SVGAGI.

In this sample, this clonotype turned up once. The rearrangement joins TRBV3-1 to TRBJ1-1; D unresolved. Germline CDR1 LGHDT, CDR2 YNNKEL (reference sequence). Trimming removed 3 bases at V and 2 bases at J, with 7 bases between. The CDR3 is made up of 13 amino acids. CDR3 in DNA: TGTGCCAGCAGCCATGGCGGAAACACTGAAGCTTTCTTT. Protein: CASSHGGNTEAFF.

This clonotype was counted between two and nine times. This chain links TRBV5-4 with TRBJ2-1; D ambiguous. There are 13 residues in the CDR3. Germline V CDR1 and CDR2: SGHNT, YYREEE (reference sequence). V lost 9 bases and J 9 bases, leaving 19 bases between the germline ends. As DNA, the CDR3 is TGTGCCAACGCGGACCCTCCATCCGCTGAGCAGTTCTTC. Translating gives CANADPPSAEQFF.

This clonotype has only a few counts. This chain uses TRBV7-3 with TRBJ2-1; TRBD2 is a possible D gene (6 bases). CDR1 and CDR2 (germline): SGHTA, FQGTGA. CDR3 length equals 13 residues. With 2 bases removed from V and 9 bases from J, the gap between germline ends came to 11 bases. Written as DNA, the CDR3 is TGTGCCAGCAGCTTAGGACTACCAAGTGAGCAGTTCTTC. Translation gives CASSLGLPSEQFF.

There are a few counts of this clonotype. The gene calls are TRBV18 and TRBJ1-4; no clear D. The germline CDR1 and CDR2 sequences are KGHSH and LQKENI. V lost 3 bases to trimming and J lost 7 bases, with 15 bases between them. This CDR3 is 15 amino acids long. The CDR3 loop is CASSPSKVRGEKLFF. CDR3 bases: TGTGCCAGCTCACCTTCGAAGGTCCGGGGTGAAAAACTGTTTTTT.

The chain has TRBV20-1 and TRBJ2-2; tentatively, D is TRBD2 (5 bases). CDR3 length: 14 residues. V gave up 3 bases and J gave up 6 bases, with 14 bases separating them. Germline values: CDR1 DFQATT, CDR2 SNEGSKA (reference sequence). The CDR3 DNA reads TGCAGTGCTAGGGCAACCGGGGTTCCCGGGGAGCTGTTTTTT. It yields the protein CSARATGVPGELFF.

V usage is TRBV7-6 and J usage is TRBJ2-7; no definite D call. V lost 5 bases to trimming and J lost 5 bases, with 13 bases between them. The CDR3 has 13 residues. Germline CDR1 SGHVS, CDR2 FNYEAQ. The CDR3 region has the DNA TGTGCCAGCAGCGCCGGACCCAGAGACGAGCAGTACTTC. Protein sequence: CASSAGPRDEQYF. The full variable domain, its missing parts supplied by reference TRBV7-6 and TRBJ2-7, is GAGVSQSPRYKVTKRGQDVALRCDPISGHVSLYWYRQALGQGPEFLTYFNYEAQQDKSGLPNDRFSAERPEGSISTLTIQRTEQRDSAMYRCASSAGPRDEQYFGPGTRLTVT.

This CDR3 reads CASSSKVDSPTGELFF. CDR3 sequence (DNA): TGCGCCAGCAGCTCAAAAGTGGACAGTCCCACCGGGGAGCTGTTTTTT. The V and J genes are TRBV5-1 and TRBJ2-2; D might be TRBD1 (6 bases). This CDR3 is 16 amino acids long. Germline CDR1 SGHRS, CDR2 YFSETQ. With 3 bases removed from V and 4 bases from J, the gap between germline ends came to 16 bases.

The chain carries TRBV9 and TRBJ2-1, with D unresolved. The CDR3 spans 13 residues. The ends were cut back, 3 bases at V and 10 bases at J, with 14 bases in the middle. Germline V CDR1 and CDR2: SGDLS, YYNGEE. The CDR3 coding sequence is TGTGCCAGCAGCGAGGCGTCGGCGGCCGAGCAGTTCTTC. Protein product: CASSEASAAEQFF.

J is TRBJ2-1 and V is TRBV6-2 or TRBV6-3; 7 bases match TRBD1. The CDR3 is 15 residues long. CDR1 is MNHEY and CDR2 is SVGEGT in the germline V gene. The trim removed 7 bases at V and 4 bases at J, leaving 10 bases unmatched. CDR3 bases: TGTGCCAGCATTACCAGGGGCAGGGGGTACAATGAGCAGTTCTTC. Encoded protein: CASITRGRGYNEQFF.

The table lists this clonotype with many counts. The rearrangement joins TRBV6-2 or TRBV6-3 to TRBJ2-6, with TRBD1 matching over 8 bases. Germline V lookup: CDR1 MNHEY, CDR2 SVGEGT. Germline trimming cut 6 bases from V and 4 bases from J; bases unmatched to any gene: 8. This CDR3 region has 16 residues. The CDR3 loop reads CASSKMDRAGANVLTF. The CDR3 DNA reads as TGTGCCAGCAGCAAAATGGACAGGGCCGGGGCCAACGTCCTGACTTTC.

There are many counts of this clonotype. CDR3 loop: CASSPRLAGEPGSYNEQFF. The CDR3 nucleotides read TGTGCCAGCAGCCCTCGACTAGCGGGGGAGCCGGGCTCCTACAATGAGCAGTTCTTC. The chain recombines TRBV9 with TRBJ2-1; 12 positions match TRBD2. The V and J ends lost 4 bases and 0 bases, in that order; junction bases with no gene match: 11. CDR3 length equals 19 residues. Germline values: CDR1 SGDLS, CDR2 YYNGEE.